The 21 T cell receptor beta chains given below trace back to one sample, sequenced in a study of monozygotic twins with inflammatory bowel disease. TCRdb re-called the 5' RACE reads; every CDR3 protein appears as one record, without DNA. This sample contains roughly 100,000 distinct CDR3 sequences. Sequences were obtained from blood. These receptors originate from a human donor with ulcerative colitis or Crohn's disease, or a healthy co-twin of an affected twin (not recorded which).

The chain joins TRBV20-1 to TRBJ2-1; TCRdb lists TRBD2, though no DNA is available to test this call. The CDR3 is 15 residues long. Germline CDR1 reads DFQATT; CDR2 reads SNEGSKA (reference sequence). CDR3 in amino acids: CSASGTSMVYNEQFF.

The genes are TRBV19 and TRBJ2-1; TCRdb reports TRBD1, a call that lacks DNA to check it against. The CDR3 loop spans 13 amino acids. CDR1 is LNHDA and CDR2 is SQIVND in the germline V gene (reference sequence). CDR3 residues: CASSPTGSHEQFF. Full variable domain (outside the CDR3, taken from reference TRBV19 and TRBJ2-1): DGGITQSPKYLFRKEGQNVTLSCEQNLNHDAMYWYRQDPGQGLRLIYYSQIVNDFQKGDIAEGYSVSREKKESFPLTVTSAQKNPTAFYLCASSPTGSHEQFFGPGTRLTVL.

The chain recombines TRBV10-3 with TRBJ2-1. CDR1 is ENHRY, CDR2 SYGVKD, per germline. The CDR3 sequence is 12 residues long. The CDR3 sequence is CATRVLTNEQFF.

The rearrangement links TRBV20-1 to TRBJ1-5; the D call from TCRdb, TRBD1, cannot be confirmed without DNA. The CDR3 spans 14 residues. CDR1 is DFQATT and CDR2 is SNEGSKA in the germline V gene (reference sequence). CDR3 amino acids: CSASGYGGGQPQHF.

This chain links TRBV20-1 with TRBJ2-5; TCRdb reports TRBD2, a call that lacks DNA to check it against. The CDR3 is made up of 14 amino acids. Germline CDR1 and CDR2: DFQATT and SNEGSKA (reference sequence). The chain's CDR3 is CSAPAHLGRETQYF.

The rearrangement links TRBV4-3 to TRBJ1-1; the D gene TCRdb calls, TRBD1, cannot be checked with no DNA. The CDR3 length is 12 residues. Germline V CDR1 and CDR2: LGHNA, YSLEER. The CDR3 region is CASSHPEGEAFF.

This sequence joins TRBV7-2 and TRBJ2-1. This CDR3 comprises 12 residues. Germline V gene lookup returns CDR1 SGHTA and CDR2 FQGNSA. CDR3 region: CASSLAYNEQFF.

Here the CDR3 reads CASSFGPLAGGSYEQYF. The rearrangement uses TRBV7-9 and TRBJ2-7; TCRdb selects TRBD2, and the lack of DNA leaves this call unchecked. This CDR3 is built from 17 residues. Germline V gene sequence: CDR1 SEHNR, CDR2 FQNEAQ (reference sequence).

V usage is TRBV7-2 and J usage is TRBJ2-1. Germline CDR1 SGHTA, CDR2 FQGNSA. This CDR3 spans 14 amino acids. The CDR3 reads CASSPRVGGVGQFF.

This CDR3 reads CASSLSRWPVEETQYF. V is TRBV7-9 and J is TRBJ2-5. Germline-derived CDR1 and CDR2 are SEHNR and FQNEAQ (reference sequence). CDR3 length: 16 amino acids.

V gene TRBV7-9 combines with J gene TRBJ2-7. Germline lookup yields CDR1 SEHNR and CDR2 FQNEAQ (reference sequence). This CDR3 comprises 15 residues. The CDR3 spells CASSPQGSHYEWQYF.

Here the CDR3 reads CASSPGSGGAMNTQYF. The rearrangement uses TRBV7-3 and TRBJ2-3; there is no DNA to check the TCRdb D call of TRBD1. This CDR3 has 16 amino acids. Germline V lookup: CDR1 SGHTA, CDR2 FQGTGA.

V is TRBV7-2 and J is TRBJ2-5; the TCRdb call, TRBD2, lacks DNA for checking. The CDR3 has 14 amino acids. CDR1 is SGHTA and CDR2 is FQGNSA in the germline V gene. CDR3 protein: CASSYGLHTETQYF.

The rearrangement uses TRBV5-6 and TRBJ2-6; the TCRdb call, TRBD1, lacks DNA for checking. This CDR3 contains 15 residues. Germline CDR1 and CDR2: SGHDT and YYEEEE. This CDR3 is CASSFRVSGANVLTF. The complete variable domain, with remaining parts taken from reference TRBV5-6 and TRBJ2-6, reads DAGVTQSPTHLIKTRGQQVTLRCSPKSGHDTVSWYQQALGQGPQFIFQYYEEEERQRGNFPDRFSGHQFPNYSSELNVNALLLGDSALYLCASSFRVSGANVLTFGAGSRLTVL.

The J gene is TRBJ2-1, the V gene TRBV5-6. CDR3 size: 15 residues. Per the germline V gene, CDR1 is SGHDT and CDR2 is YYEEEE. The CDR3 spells CASSLPSWDLNEQFF. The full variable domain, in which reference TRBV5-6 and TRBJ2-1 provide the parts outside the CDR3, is DAGVTQSPTHLIKTRGQQVTLRCSPKSGHDTVSWYQQALGQGPQFIFQYYEEEERQRGNFPDRFSGHQFPNYSSELNVNALLLGDSALYLCASSLPSWDLNEQFFGPGTRLTVL.

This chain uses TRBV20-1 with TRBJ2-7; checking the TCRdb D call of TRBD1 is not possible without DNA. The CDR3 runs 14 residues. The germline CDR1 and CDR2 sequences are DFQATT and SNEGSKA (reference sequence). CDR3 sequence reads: CSARDPGAPYEQYF.

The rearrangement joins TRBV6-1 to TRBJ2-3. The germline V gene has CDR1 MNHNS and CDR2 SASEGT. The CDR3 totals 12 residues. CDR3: CASSWATDTQYF.

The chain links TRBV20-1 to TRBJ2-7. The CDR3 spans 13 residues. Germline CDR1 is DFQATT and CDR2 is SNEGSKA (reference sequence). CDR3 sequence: CSAGLRHSYEQYF.

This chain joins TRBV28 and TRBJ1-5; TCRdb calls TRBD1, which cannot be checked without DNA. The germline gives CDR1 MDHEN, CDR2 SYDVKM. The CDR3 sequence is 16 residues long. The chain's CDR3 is CASSFGARGRNQPQHF.

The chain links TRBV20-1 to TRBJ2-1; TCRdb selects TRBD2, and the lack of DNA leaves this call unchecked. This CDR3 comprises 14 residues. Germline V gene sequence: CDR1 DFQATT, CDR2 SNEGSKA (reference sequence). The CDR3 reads CSARSAGVGNEQFF.

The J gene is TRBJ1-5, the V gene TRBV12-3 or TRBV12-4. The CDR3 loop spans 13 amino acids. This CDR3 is CASSLDRNQPQHF.